This record covers a single T cell receptor (beta chain). This sample is part of a study of T cell changes during pregnancy in multiple sclerosis. Trimming took off 3 bases at V and 3 bases at J, with 11 bases between the two ends. The V gene's germline CDR1 is LGHNA and CDR2 YSLEER. This CDR3 has 14 residues. Using immunoSEQ multiplex PCR, the repertoire was profiled, and TCRdb retains in-frame clones only, with some absent. This sample has 40,000 or so clones, with around 93% found just once. The rearrangement uses TRBV4-3 and TRBJ1-1; tentatively, D is TRBD1 (6 bases). Sequenced material: CD8+ T cells from peripheral blood mononuclear cells, taken in the third trimester of pregnancy. This clonotype was sampled from a female donor with multiple sclerosis, enrolled in a pregnancy study. The CDR3 sequence: CASSQDSVDTEAFF. CDR3 DNA sequence: TGCGCCAGCAGCCAGGACAGCGTGGACACTGAAGCTTTCTTT.